These 3 T cell receptor beta chains share one sample of origin, sequenced in a study of T cells in Graves' hyperthyroidism and ophthalmopathy. From RNA transcripts, TCR beta CDR3 regions were amplified. Primed by the HTBI set, a first-round RT-PCR was run on the TCR CDR3. A single record per CDR3 protein comes from TCRdb applying MiXCR to the multiplex PCR reads. The sample has approximately 610,000 distinct CDR3 sequences, under 15% seen once. Specimen: blood. These receptors were obtained from a woman aged 40 to 49 with Graves' ophthalmopathy.

This clonotype has a count of ten or more. The chain carries TRBV2 and TRBJ2-5; no definite D call. The germline gives CDR1 SNHLY, CDR2 FYNNEI. The germline V and J ends were trimmed by 3 bases and 4 bases, with 6 bases remaining between them. This CDR3 region has 12 residues. CDR3 loop: CASSEGTETQYF. CDR3 coding DNA: TGTGCCAGCAGTGAGGGTACAGAGACCCAGTACTTC. Drawing the rest from reference TRBV2 and TRBJ2-5, the complete variable domain is EPEVTQTPSHQVTQMGQEVILRCVPISNHLYFYWYRQILGQKVEFLVSFYNNEISEKSEIFDDQFSVERPDGSNFTLKIRSTKLEDSAMYFCASSEGTETQYFGPGTRLLVL.

This clonotype appeared many times. The J gene is TRBJ2-5, the V gene TRBV7-2; D unresolved. Trimming pared 1 base from V and 3 bases from J, leaving 6 bases between. Per the germline V gene, CDR1 is SGHTA and CDR2 is FQGNSA. CDR3 length: 13 residues. The chain's CDR3 is CASSLVAKETQYF. The CDR3 DNA reads as TGTGCCAGCAGCTTAGTCGCCAAAGAGACCCAGTACTTC.

This clonotype was picked up many times. The V call is TRBV2, the J call TRBJ1-1, with a tentative D call TRBD1 (5 bases). The germline gives CDR1 SNHLY, CDR2 FYNNEI. The germline V and J ends were trimmed by 6 bases and 4 bases, with 24 bases remaining between them. The CDR3 has 17 amino acids. CDR3 nucleotides: TGTGCCAGCAGCTTCAAGACAGATTACCTTTGGGGCACTGAAGCTTTCTTT. Its translation is CASSFKTDYLWGTEAFF.